These T cell receptor beta chains were read from a single sample in a study of T cell responses to AZD1222 COVID-19 vaccine. TCRdb's table, derived via immunoSEQ multiplex PCR, lists solely in-frame clones and lacks some. The profile shows 90,000 to 95,000 clones, around 84% of them singletons. The material sequenced was peripheral blood, taken on day 0 of AZD1222 vaccination. The receptors shown here come from an adult in good health. CDR3s include the opening cysteine and the closing phenylalanine or tryptophan. D genes are given only for firm matches. A row's size may be missing; if present it is once, few, many or a size class.

-,TRBV7-2,-,TRBJ2-7,CASSLGSQTQQYF,TGTGCCAGCAGCTTAGGGTCGCAGACTCAGCAGTACTTC
-,TRBV5-6,few,TRBJ1-4,CASSLTDREKLFF,TGTGCCAGCAGCTTGACCGACAGAGAAAAACTGTTTTTT
-,TRBV6-5,-,TRBJ2-5,CASRSGGVETQYF,TGTGCCAGCAGATCAGGGGGGGTAGAGACCCAGTACTTC
-,TRBV2,-,TRBJ1-4,CASTTGSFNEKLFF,TGTGCCAGCACAACAGGTTCTTTTAATGAAAAACTGTTTTTT
-,TRBV3-1/TRBV3-2,-,TRBJ2-7,CATKQGGTGVPYEQYF,TGTGCCACCAAGCAAGGGGGGACGGGGGTTCCCTACGAGCAGTACTTC
-,TRBV5-1,-,TRBJ2-7,CASSWDGNEQYF,TGCGCCAGCAGCTGGGATGGCAACGAGCAGTACTTC
TRBD1,TRBV5-1,-,TRBJ1-2,CASSLGQGPNYGYTF,TGCGCCAGCAGCTTAGGACAGGGACCTAACTATGGCTACACCTTC
-,TRBV9,-,TRBJ1-1,CASSPRSGRYTEAFF,TGTGCCAGCAGCCCTCGTTCGGGGCGCTACACTGAAGCTTTCTTT
-,TRBV11-3,-,TRBJ2-7,CASSLGANYEQYF,TGTGCCAGCAGCTTAGGGGCGAATTACGAGCAGTACTTC
TRBD2,TRBV2,-,TRBJ2-3,CASKATSGGTDTQYF,TGTGCCAGCAAGGCGACTAGCGGCGGCACAGATACGCAGTATTTT
-,TRBV6-5,-,TRBJ1-2,CASSWEGEGGYTF,TGTGCCAGCAGTTGGGAGGGTGAAGGGGGCTACACCTTC
-,TRBV6-5,once,TRBJ1-1,CASSYSTGRDTEAFF,TGTGCCAGCAGTTACTCGACGGGACGGGACACTGAAGCTTTCTTT
-,TRBV5-4,-,TRBJ1-2,CASSLLGRSNYGYTF,TGTGCCAGCAGCTTGCTCGGCAGATCAAACTATGGCTACACCTTC
TRBD1,TRBV6-2/TRBV6-3,-,TRBJ1-6,CASSRQGDNSPLHF,TGTGCCAGCAGTCGACAGGGTGATAATTCACCCCTCCACTTT
TRBD1,TRBV20-1,-,TRBJ1-1,CSASSGQGVGSEAFF,TGCAGTGCTAGTTCCGGACAGGGTGTCGGTTCTGAAGCTTTCTTT
-,TRBV18,-,TRBJ2-3,CASSPAMKRIQDTQYF,TGTGCCAGCTCACCAGCGATGAAGCGGATTCAGGATACGCAGTATTTT
-,TRBV11-2,-,TRBJ1-4,CASSLDPQTATNEKLFF,TGTGCCAGCAGCTTAGACCCCCAGACTGCAACTAATGAAAAACTGTTTTTT
TRBD1,TRBV29-1,-,TRBJ2-1,CSVQGAVANEQFF,TGCAGCGTTCAGGGGGCGGTGGCCAATGAGCAGTTCTTC
TRBD2,TRBV5-4,-,TRBJ2-5,CASSLAGGGETQYF,TGTGCCAGCAGTTTAGCGGGGGGAGGAGAGACCCAGTACTTC
-,TRBV5-1,-,TRBJ2-5,CASSEGPGLETQYF,TGCGCCAGCAGCGAGGGCCCAGGGCTAGAGACCCAGTACTTC
TRBD1,TRBV5-1,-,TRBJ2-2,CASSLTPRTGNTGELFF,TGCGCCAGCAGCTTGACCCCCAGGACAGGGAACACCGGGGAGCTGTTTTTT
-,TRBV6-5,-,TRBJ1-2,CASSPGENYGYTF,TGTGCCAGCAGTCCCGGGGAGAACTATGGCTACACCTTC
TRBD1,TRBV7-9,-,TRBJ1-2,CASSSGQAQTSNYGYTF,TGTGCCAGCAGCTCCGGACAGGCGCAAACTTCTAACTATGGCTACACCTTC
TRBD1,TRBV29-1,-,TRBJ2-7,CSVEGQLYEQYF,TGCAGCGTTGAGGGACAGCTCTACGAGCAGTACTTC
TRBD1,TRBV7-9,-,TRBJ1-2,CASSFRDRGRDGYTF,TGTGCCAGCAGCTTCCGGGACAGGGGGCGCGATGGCTACACCTTC
TRBD1,TRBV5-4,-,TRBJ2-5,CASSRIGTGGQETQYF,TGTGCCAGCAGCCGAATCGGGACAGGGGGCCAAGAGACCCAGTACTTC
TRBD1,TRBV23-1,-,TRBJ2-7,CASSQHRDRVYEQYF,TGCGCCAGCAGTCAACACCGGGACAGGGTTTACGAGCAGTACTTC
-,TRBV27,-,TRBJ1-6,CASTDSLWGYNNSPLHF,TGTGCCAGTACTGACAGTCTTTGGGGATATAATAATTCACCCCTCCACTTT
TRBD1,TRBV19,-,TRBJ1-4,CASSGTVNEKLFF,TGTGCCAGCTCCGGGACAGTTAATGAAAAACTGTTTTTT
TRBD1,TRBV27,-,TRBJ1-4,CASSSQGATNEKLFF,TGTGCCAGCAGTTCACAGGGGGCTACTAATGAAAAACTGTTTTTT
-,TRBV18,-,TRBJ1-3,CASSPVPTSGNTIYF,TGTGCCAGCTCACCAGTCCCTACCTCTGGAAACACCATATATTTT
TRBD2,TRBV6-5,-,TRBJ2-3,CASSQTSGRTDTQYF,TGTGCCAGCAGCCAGACTAGCGGGAGAACAGATACGCAGTATTTT
-,TRBV10-2,few,TRBJ2-1,CASRASANEQFF,TGCGCCAGCAGGGCTAGCGCGAATGAGCAGTTCTTC
-,TRBV30,once,TRBJ2-7,CAWSVSDTYEQYF,TGTGCCTGGAGTGTTTCGGACACCTACGAGCAGTACTTC
TRBD1,TRBV6-5,-,TRBJ1-1,CARTTGMNTEAFF,TGTGCCAGGACGACAGGGATGAACACTGAAGCTTTCTTT
-,TRBV5-1,-,TRBJ2-3,CASSSRTTLSTDTQYF,TGCGCCAGCAGCTCTAGGACAACACTCAGCACAGATACGCAGTATTTT
-,TRBV6-5,-,TRBJ1-5,CASSYPSYSNQPQHF,TGTGCCAGCAGTTACCCCAGCTATAGCAATCAGCCCCAGCATTTT
-,TRBV7-6,-,TRBJ2-3,CASSLTDTQYF,TGTGCCAGCAGCCTCACAGATACGCAGTATTTT
TRBD1,TRBV5-1,-,TRBJ1-2,CASSWGTGADGYTF,TGCGCCAGCAGCTGGGGGACAGGGGCGGATGGCTACACCTTC
-,TRBV5-8,once,TRBJ2-2,CASSLGFGSGELFF,TGTGCCAGCAGCTTGGGTTTCGGGTCCGGGGAGCTGTTTTTT
-,TRBV7-9,-,TRBJ2-2,CASSLSGPGPGKLGGELFF,TGTGCCAGCAGCTTATCAGGACCCGGACCCGGGAAACTCGGCGGGGAGCTGTTTTTT
TRBD1,TRBV28,-,TRBJ2-7,CASSIGQGTYEQYF,TGTGCCAGCAGTATAGGACAGGGGACCTACGAGCAGTACTTC
-,TRBV14,-,TRBJ1-1,CASSRRPLWVAEAFF,TGTGCCAGCAGCCGTAGACCACTCTGGGTGGCTGAAGCTTTCTTT